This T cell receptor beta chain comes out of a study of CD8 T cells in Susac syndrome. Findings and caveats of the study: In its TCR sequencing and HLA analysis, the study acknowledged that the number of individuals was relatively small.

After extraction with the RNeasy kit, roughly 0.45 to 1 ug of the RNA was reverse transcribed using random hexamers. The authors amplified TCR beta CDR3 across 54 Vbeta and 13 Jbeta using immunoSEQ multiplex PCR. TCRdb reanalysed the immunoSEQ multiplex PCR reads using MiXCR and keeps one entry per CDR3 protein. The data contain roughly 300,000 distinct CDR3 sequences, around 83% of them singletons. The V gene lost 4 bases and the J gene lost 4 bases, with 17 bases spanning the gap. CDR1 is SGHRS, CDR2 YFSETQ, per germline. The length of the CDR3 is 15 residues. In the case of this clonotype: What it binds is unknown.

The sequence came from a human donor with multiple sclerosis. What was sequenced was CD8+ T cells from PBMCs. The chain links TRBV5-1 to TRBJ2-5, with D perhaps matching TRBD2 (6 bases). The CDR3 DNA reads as TGCGCCAGCAGCCCGCCGGAGGTAGCGGTAGAGACCCAGTACTTC. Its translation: CASSPPEVAVETQYF.